The rows below give T cell receptor beta chains drawn from one sample of a study of blood T cell repertoires in COVID-19. Repertoires were generated with immunoSEQ multiplex PCR, while TCRdb's copy carries only in-frame clones and drops some. Counted here are 45,000 to 55,000 clones, 78% occurring once; the ten biggest clones make up just under 15%. The specimen was peripheral blood. These receptors were obtained from a human donor with active or convalescent COVID-19. The donor label of this sample is uncertain. Both conserved end residues are trimmed from each CDR3. D genes are given only for firm matches. Only some rows state a clone size, as once, few, many or a class for expanded clones.

>TRBJ1-4|.|TRBD1|TRBV11-1
ASSPRQGSNEKLF
>TRBJ1-3|once|.|TRBV24-1
ATSDSDHAGFPHGSGNTIY
>TRBJ2-2|.|TRBD2|TRBV11-1
ASSREGAGKTGELF
>TRBJ2-1|.|TRBD2|TRBV7-3
ASSLIYGRVNEQF
>TRBJ2-7|.|.|TRBV9
ASSAWDNPSYEQY
>TRBJ2-1|.|.|TRBV25-1
ASSSGSFSYNEQF
>TRBJ1-1|.|.|TRBV20-1
SAPLNTEAF
>TRBJ2-1|.|.|TRBV14
ASSQDLPLRSYNEQF
>TRBJ1-1|.|TRBD1|TRBV15
ATSSGDSGSEAF
>TRBJ2-1|.|TRBD2|TRBV14
ASSLLAGGPGEQF
>TRBJ2-1|.|.|TRBV4-1
ASSRSGNEQF
>TRBJ2-5|.|.|TRBV9
ASSAEGQSLETQY
>TRBJ1-2|.|TRBD1|TRBV28
ASPWTGPYGYT
>TRBJ2-3|.|TRBD1|TRBV6-5
ASSEPGQGLDTQY
>TRBJ2-7|.|TRBD2|TRBV7-8
ASSLTGGSAYEQY
>TRBJ1-1|.|.|TRBV29-1
SVVPSNTEAF
>TRBJ1-2|.|.|TRBV5-1
ASSLANGGYT
>TRBJ2-3|few|TRBD2|TRBV13
ASSPQFAGGSTDTQY
>TRBJ2-7|.|.|TRBV7-3
ASSLRRDSGEQY
>TRBJ2-4|.|.|TRBV19
ATSGDAKNIQY
>TRBJ1-2|.|.|TRBV4-1
ASSRKEQGDHGYT
>TRBJ2-3|.|TRBD2|TRBV5-4
ASSRLADRTDTQY
>TRBJ2-1|.|TRBD1|TRBV7-8
ASSLTGTGVYNEQF
>TRBJ2-7|.|TRBD1|TRBV12-5
ASGAPGDSSYEQY